This T cell receptor beta chain was obtained from a study of cytomegalovirus exposure and HLA in healthy donors. The PCR contained 60 Vbeta and 13 Jbeta primers. Some clones are missing from TCRdb's copy, which holds only in-frame ones; the method was immunoSEQ multiplex PCR. In all, the sample yields 34,000 or so clones. Worth noting for this clone: Its antigen remains unidentified.

Study conclusions and caveats: A later analysis appeared to link common viral pathogens to several of the most significant clusters.

This CDR3 is 16 amino acids long. Germline lookup yields CDR1 SGDLS and CDR2 YYNGEE. V was clipped by 3 bases and J by 3 bases; unmatched bases: 12. V usage is TRBV9 and J usage is TRBJ2-7, with 7 positions matching TRBD1. Sequencing was carried out using PBMCs. This sequence originates from a female donor in good health and CMV-seronegative. The CDR3 region is CASSENGQALIYEQYF. The CDR3 region has the DNA TGTGCCAGCAGCGAGAACGGACAGGCGCTAATCTACGAGCAGTACTTC.